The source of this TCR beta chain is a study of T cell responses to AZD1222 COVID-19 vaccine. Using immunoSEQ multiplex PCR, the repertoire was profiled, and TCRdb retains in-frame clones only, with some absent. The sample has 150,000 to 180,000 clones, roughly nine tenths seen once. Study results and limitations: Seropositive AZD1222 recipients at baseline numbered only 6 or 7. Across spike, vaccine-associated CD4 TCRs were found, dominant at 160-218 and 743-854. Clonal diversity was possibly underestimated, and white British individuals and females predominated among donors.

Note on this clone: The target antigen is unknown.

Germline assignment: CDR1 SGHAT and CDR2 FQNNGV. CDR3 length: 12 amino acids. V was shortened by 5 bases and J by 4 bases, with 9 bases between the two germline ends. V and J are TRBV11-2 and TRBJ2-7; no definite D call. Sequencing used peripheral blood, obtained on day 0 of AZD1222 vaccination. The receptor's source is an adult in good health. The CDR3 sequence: CASSPTGYEQYF. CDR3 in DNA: TGTGCCAGCAGCCCCACCGGGTACGAGCAGTACTTC.